Reported below is one T cell receptor beta chain. The CDR3 is 15 amino acids. V shed 4 bases and J 9 bases; nucleotides not matched to a gene: 13. Germline V gene data show CDR1 as SGHTA and CDR2 as FQGNSA. Seattle patients were enrolled during active infection and followed longitudinally. Original processing notes: Amplification with reference gene primers provided the estimates of nucleated cell counts. Profiling relied on immunoSEQ multiplex PCR, and the TCRdb table lists in-frame clones only, not all of them. Clone size and the V and J calls come from that table; the DNA yielded D and trimming. The sample lists under 70,000 clones; about 88% were seen once. The data derive from a study of blood T cell repertoires in COVID-19. Overall study context: Samples representing acute and convalescent COVID-19 were sourced from the United States, Italy and Spain. Sample material is recorded as cDNA or gDNA derived from T cells, B-cell-depleted T cells, or PBMCs.

The sample taken for sequencing was peripheral blood. The chain is built from TRBV7-2 and TRBJ2-5; 8 bases match TRBD2. The sequence was obtained from a woman aged 60 to 75 with COVID-19, enrolled during active disease. The CDR3 reads CASSSLGTSPTAQYF. Here the CDR3 DNA reads TGTGCCAGCAGCTCTCTAGGGACTAGTCCGACAGCCCAGTACTTC.